In this sample, the clone carrying this T cell receptor beta chain turned up a few times. The antigen remains unidentified. The data are from a study of early T cells in non-severe SARS-CoV-2 infection. Study conclusions and caveats: Matching results from VDJdb favored anti-spike CD8 responses, leaving private and CD4 specificities undetected.

This CDR3 contains 15 residues. Germline lookup yields CDR1 SGHKS and CDR2 YYEKEE (reference sequence). V lost 0 bases and J lost 4; bases outside the gene matches: 4. Each single cDNA molecule received a unique molecular identifier. TCRdb redid the calling of the 5' RACE reads with MiXCR, one entry per CDR3 protein. The sample yields approximately 69,000 distinct CDR3 sequences, about an eighth seen once. The specimen sequenced was whole blood. V is TRBV5-5 and J is TRBJ2-5; 9 bases are a match to TRBD2. This sequence originates from an adult who was a healthcare worker with PCR-confirmed SARS-CoV-2 infection or an uninfected control (not recorded which). This chain's CDR3 is CASSLAGSGGETQYF. The CDR3 nucleotides are TGTGCCAGCAGCTTGGCCGGTAGCGGGGGAGAGACCCAGTACTTC.